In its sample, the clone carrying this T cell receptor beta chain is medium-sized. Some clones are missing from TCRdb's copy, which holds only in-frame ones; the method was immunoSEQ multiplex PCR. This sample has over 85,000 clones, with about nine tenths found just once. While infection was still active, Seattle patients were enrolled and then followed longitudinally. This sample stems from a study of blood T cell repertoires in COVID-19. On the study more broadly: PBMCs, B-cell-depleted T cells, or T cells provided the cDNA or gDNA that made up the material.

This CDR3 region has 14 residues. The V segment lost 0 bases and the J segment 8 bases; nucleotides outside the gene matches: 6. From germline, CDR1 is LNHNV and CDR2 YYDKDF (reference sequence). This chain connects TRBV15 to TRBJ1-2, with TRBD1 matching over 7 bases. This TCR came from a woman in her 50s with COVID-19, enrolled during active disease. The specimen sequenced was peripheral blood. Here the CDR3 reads CATSRDRTGYGYTF. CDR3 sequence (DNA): TGTGCCACCAGCAGAGACCGGACAGGTTACGGCTACACCTTC.